One sample yielded the 19 T cell receptor beta chains listed below, sequenced in a study of Tregs in tolerant kidney transplant recipients. Data came from immunoSEQ multiplex PCR; TCRdb stores just in-frame clones and leaves some out. This sample's table reports 45,000 to 55,000 clones. This sample comprised CD4+ T cells from blood, obtained before the transplant. Receptor source: a human donor who received a combined kidney and bone marrow transplant.

As regards this clone: Coverage ceases 3 residues before the CDR3 finishes, and the germline J gene fills in the end. This chain uses TRBV7-2 with TRBJ1-6; D perhaps matches TRBD1 (6 bases). V gave up 1 base and J gave up 11 bases, with 9 bases separating them. The CDR3 is 13 residues long. CDR1 and CDR2 (germline): SGHTA, FQGNSA. CDR3 loop: CASSLGRGAPLHF. Partial CDR3 DNA: TGTGCCAGCAGCTTAGGCAGGGGCGCACCC.

A remark on this clone: Read data end 3 residues before the CDR3 end; the end is taken from the germline J gene. This chain connects TRBV7-9 to TRBJ1-2; 7 bases agree with TRBD1. This CDR3 spans 13 amino acids. Trimming at V came to 2 bases and at J to 7 bases, leaving 4 bases not matched to a gene. Looked up from germline, CDR1 is SEHNR and CDR2 is FQNEAQ (reference sequence). CDR3: CASSLQGESGYTF. The covered CDR3 bases are TGTGCCAGCAGCTTACAGGGGGAGTCTGGC.

Regarding this clone: The DNA ends 3 residues before the CDR3 does, and the rest of the CDR3 is filled in from the germline J gene. The chain joins TRBV2 to TRBJ2-7, with D possibly being TRBD1 (6 bases). Germline V gene sequence: CDR1 SNHLY, CDR2 FYNNEI. Trimming shortened V by 7 bases and J by 3 bases, and 16 bases separated the two germline ends. This CDR3 contains 14 residues. This CDR3 is CASNNGQNYYEQYF. Partial CDR3 DNA: TGTGCCAGCAACAACGGACAGAACTACTACGAG.

The CDR3 protein is CASSLGQANEQFF. Incomplete CDR3 DNA: TGTGCCAGCAGCTTGGGACAGGCGAATGAG. The chain uses TRBV7-2 and TRBJ2-1; 8 nucleotides line up with TRBD1. The read gets to within 3 residues of the CDR3 end, and the germline J gene fills in the rest. CDR1 and CDR2 from the germline V gene are SGHTA and FQGNSA. The CDR3 sequence is 13 residues long. The J segment lost 7 bases and the V segment lost 3 bases, leaving 2 bases of the junction unmatched.

On this clone: The DNA ends 3 residues before the CDR3 does, and the rest of the CDR3 is filled in from the germline J gene. The rearrangement links TRBV19 to TRBJ2-3, with 14 bases identical to TRBD2. The CDR3 is 16 amino acids. Looked up from germline, CDR1 is LNHDA and CDR2 is SQIVND (reference sequence). J gave up 4 bases and V 3 bases, and 3 bases lay outside the gene matches. Partial CDR3 DNA: TGTGCCAGTAGTATTGGACTAGCGGGAGGTGCAGATACG. This translates into CASSIGLAGGADT. The CDR3 in full is CASSIGLAGGADTQYF.

A word on this clone: The read gets to within 3 residues of the CDR3 end, and the germline J gene fills in the rest. The chain joins TRBV5-1 to TRBJ2-2; possible D gene TRBD2, 6 bases. Germline loops: CDR1 SGHRS, CDR2 YFSETQ. This CDR3 has 15 residues. The V gene lost 0 bases and the J gene lost 1 base, with 7 bases spanning the gap. The sequenced CDR3 bases are TGCGCCAGCAGCTTGGCCGGGGGGAACACCGGGGAG. It is translated as CASSLAGGNTGE. The entire CDR3 protein reads CASSLAGGNTGELFF.

A word on this clone: The CDR3 is cut off 3 residues early in the read; its end comes from the germline J gene. The chain couples TRBV5-1 to TRBJ1-1; possible D gene TRBD1, 5 bases. Trimming cost V 0 bases and J 5 bases, with 8 bases left between them. Germline V CDR1 and CDR2: SGHRS, YFSETQ. This CDR3 has 13 amino acids. Incomplete CDR3 DNA: TGCGCCAGCAGCTTGGAACAGGCAACTGAA. Its protein is CASSLEQATE. The whole CDR3 protein is CASSLEQATEAFF.

As concerns this clone: Sequencing ends 3 residues short of the CDR3 end; the germline J gene provides the rest. The rearrangement links TRBV5-1 to TRBJ2-2; no firm D call. CDR1 is SGHRS, CDR2 YFSETQ, per germline. The CDR3 totals 15 residues. The germline V and J ends were trimmed by 0 bases and 1 base, with 7 bases remaining between them. CDR3 in amino acids: CASSLGALNTGELFF. The part of the CDR3 DNA that was read is TGCGCCAGCAGCTTGGGGGCCCTGAACACCGGGGAG.

Concerning this clone itself: The read falls 3 residues short of the CDR3 end, and the missing part is taken from the germline J gene. This chain links TRBV20-1 with TRBJ2-5, with 9 bases lining up with TRBD1. The V gene end was trimmed by 6 bases and the J gene end by 5 bases; junction bases not matched to a gene: 10. CDR3 length: 14 amino acids. From germline, CDR1 is DFQATT and CDR2 SNEGSKA (reference sequence). Partial CDR3 DNA: TGCAGTGCCAGGGACAGGGTGGGAAGGGAGACC. Translating gives CSARDRVGRET. The full CDR3 sequence reads CSARDRVGRETQYF.

As concerns this clone: The CDR3 is cut off 3 residues early in the read; its end comes from the germline J gene. The chain employs TRBV2 and TRBJ2-1; no clear D. The germline V gene has CDR1 SNHLY and CDR2 FYNNEI. The CDR3 is 14 amino acids. V shed 5 bases and J shed 0 bases, with 8 bases lying between them. CDR3 residues: CASSRSSSYNEQFF. The CDR3 DNA, read in part, is TGTGCCAGCAGTCGGTCAAGCTCCTACAATGAG.

About this clone itself: The CDR3 extends 3 residues past the end of the read, so its final part is completed from the germline J gene. Other nucleotide sequences from this sample produce the same CDR3. The V gene is TRBV30, the J gene TRBJ2-1; no clear D gene. V was pared by 0 bases and J by 0 bases, with 6 bases between. The germline V gene encodes CDR1 GTSNPN and CDR2 SVGIG (reference sequence). The CDR3 runs 14 residues. The CDR3 protein is CAWSVQSSYNEQFF. The sequenced CDR3 bases are TGTGCCTGGAGTGTGCAGAGCTCCTACAATGAG.

Concerning this clone: Coverage ceases 3 residues before the CDR3 finishes, and the germline J gene fills in the end. The V call is TRBV7-2, the J call TRBJ1-5; D ambiguous. Germline CDR1 SGHTA, CDR2 FQGNSA. Trimming shortened V by 5 bases and J by 7 bases, and 15 bases separated the two germline ends. This CDR3 has 14 residues. CDR3 sequence reads: CASSPTRVGQPQHF. The CDR3 DNA, read in part, is TGTGCCAGCAGCCCCACGAGGGTTGGGCAGCCC.

Turning to this clone: The read terminates 3 residues ahead of where the CDR3 ends, so the germline J gene completes it. This sequence joins TRBV5-1 and TRBJ2-5; D call uncertain. V was pared by 4 bases and J by 1 base, with 8 bases between. Germline assignment: CDR1 SGHRS and CDR2 YFSETQ. This CDR3 spans 13 amino acids. CDR3 loop: CASSLQIQETQYF. The DNA read from the CDR3 is TGCGCCAGCAGCCTCCAGATCCAAGAGACC. The variable domain in full, completed from reference TRBV5-1 and TRBJ2-5, reads KAGVTQTPRYLIKTRGQQVTLSCSPISGHRSVSWYQQTPGQGLQFLFEYFSETQRNKGNFPGRFSGRQFSNSRSEMNVSTLELGDSALYLCASSLQIQETQYFGPGTRLLVL.

To note about this clone: The read ends 3 residues shy of where the CDR3 ends; the end is completed using the germline J gene. The V gene is TRBV19, the J gene TRBJ1-6, with D maybe TRBD1 (6 bases). The CDR3 extends over 12 amino acids. CDR1 is LNHDA, CDR2 SQIVND, per germline (reference sequence). The V end was cut by 7 bases, the J end by 7 bases, with 8 bases between. The part of the CDR3 DNA that was read is TGTGCCAGTACCGGACAGAATTCACCC. Translation gives CASTGQNSP. The entire CDR3 protein is CASTGQNSPLHF.

Points on this clone: A junction boundary mismatches the germline segment, possibly from a read error. Coverage ceases 3 residues before the CDR3 finishes, and the germline J gene fills in the end. The rearrangement joins TRBV7-7 to TRBJ2-7, with D possibly being TRBD2 (5 bases). This CDR3 has 13 residues. The germline V gene encodes CDR1 SSHAT and CDR2 FNYEAQ (reference sequence). The CDR3 spells CASSLAHSNEQYF. The CDR3 bases that were read are TGTGCTAGCAGCTTAGCGCACTCTAACGAG.

With respect to this clone: The read stops 3 residues short of the end of the CDR3; the missing end is completed from the germline J gene. The chain employs TRBV20-1 and TRBJ2-2; possibly TRBD2 for D (7 bases). The CDR3 is made up of 13 amino acids. Trimming shortened V by 8 bases and J by 5 bases, and 15 bases separated the two germline ends. Germline CDR1 reads DFQATT; CDR2 reads SNEGSKA (reference sequence). CDR3 sequence: CSYSRGGTGELFF. CDR3 DNA (partial): TGCAGTTATTCAAGGGGGGGGACCGGGGAG.

For this clone: The observed sequence ends 3 residues before the CDR3 terminus, with the missing tail filled in from the germline J gene. V and J are TRBV5-1 and TRBJ2-3, with unresolved D. Germline V gives CDR1 SGHRS, CDR2 YFSETQ. The CDR3 extends over 16 amino acids. V gave up 0 bases and J gave up 2 bases, with 13 bases separating them. The chain's CDR3 is CASSLATTIPTDTQYF. CDR3 DNA (partial): TGCGCCAGCAGCTTGGCCACAACGATACCCACAGATACG.

Note on this clone: Coverage ceases 3 residues before the CDR3 finishes, and the germline J gene fills in the end. This sequence joins TRBV12-3 or TRBV12-4 and TRBJ2-1; 8 bases fit TRBD2. This CDR3 region has 15 residues. The junction had 13 bases not matched to a gene; V was cut back by 6 bases and J by 9 bases. The CDR3 here is CASSLSSGSATEQFF. The sequenced part of the CDR3 DNA is TGTGCCAGCAGCCTCTCCAGCGGGAGTGCGACTGAG.

Of note for this clone: The read ends 3 residues before the CDR3 terminus; that terminus is restored from the germline J gene. This chain uses TRBV5-1 with TRBJ1-1; perhaps TRBD1 as D (5 bases). The germline V gene encodes CDR1 SGHRS and CDR2 YFSETQ. V gave up 2 bases and J gave up 1 base, with 15 bases separating them. The CDR3 runs 16 residues. The CDR3 sequence is CASSLARGARNTEAFF. CDR3 bases read: TGCGCCAGCAGCTTAGCTAGAGGGGCCAGGAACACTGAA.